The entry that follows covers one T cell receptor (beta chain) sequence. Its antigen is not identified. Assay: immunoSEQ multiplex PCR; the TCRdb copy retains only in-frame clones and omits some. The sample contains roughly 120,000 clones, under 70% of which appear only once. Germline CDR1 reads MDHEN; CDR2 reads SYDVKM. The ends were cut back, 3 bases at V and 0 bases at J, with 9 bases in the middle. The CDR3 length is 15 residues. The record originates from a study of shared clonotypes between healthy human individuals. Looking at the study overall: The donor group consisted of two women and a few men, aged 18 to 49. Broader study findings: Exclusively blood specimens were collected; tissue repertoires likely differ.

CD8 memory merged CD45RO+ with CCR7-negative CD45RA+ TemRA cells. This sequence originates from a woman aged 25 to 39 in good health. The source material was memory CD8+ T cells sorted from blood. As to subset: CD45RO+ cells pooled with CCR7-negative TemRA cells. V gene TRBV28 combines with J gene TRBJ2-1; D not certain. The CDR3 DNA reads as TGTGCCAGCAGTTTCTTCGCGGACTCCTACAATGAGCAGTTCTTC. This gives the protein CASSFFADSYNEQFF.